The 4 T cell receptor beta chains below come from one sample, sequenced in a study of blood T cell repertoires in COVID-19. Generated by immunoSEQ multiplex PCR, the TCRdb table keeps only in-frame clones and is missing some. The sample holds 150,000 to 200,000 clones, approximately 86% seen once. Sequencing input: PBMCs or T cells enriched from blood (not recorded which). These receptors all come from a woman aged 40 to 49 in a cohort exposed to, infected with or recovered from COVID-19 (not recorded which).

The rearrangement links TRBV11-2 to TRBJ2-7; D may be TRBD2 (6 bases). Germline-derived CDR1 and CDR2 are SGHAT and FQNNGV. The CDR3 is 13 residues long. The ends were cut back, 5 bases at V and 4 bases at J, with 12 bases in the middle. CDR3 bases: TGTGCCAGCAGCCCCGGACTAATTTACGAGCAGTACTTC. Translating it yields CASSPGLIYEQYF.

The rearrangement links TRBV25-1 to TRBJ1-2, with D uncertain. In germline, CDR1 is MGHDK, CDR2 SYGVNS. The CDR3 runs 16 residues. The ends were cut back, 6 bases at V and 0 bases at J, with 17 bases in the middle. The CDR3 DNA is TGTGCCAGCAGGGGCGTCTTGGGCTCCTCTAACTATGGCTACACCTTC. As protein: CASRGVLGSSNYGYTF.

This chain uses TRBV13 with TRBJ1-6; the D is unclear. Trimming pared 2 bases from V and 4 bases from J, leaving 6 bases between. The germline V gene encodes CDR1 PRHDT and CDR2 FYEKMQ (reference sequence). The CDR3 spans 14 residues. Here the CDR3 DNA reads TGTGCCAGCAGCTTAAGGAGGTATAATTCACCCCTCCACTTT. It yields the protein CASSLRRYNSPLHF.

This rearrangement joins TRBV3-1 (or the pseudogene TRBV3-2) to TRBJ2-7; 7 bases align to TRBD1. The CDR3 has 16 amino acids. With 2 bases clipped from V and 2 bases from J, the junction kept 9 bases outside the gene matches. Germline V gene data show CDR1 as LGHDT and CDR2 as YNNKEL (reference sequence). CDR3 protein: CASSQSYTGTAYEQYF. Here the CDR3 DNA reads TGTGCCAGCAGCCAATCGTACACCGGGACAGCCTACGAGCAGTACTTC.